Listed below are T cell receptor beta chains from one sample, sequenced in a study of vaccination effects on CD4 cells after COVID-19. Produced via immunoSEQ multiplex PCR; TCRdb's table is partial and in-frame only. The sample lists around 46,000 clones, 65% to 70% occurring once. For these TCRs, the target antigens are not known. Sequences were derived from CD4+ T cells from PBMCs cultured with a peptide pool, sampled before COVID-19 vaccination. These receptors all stem from a human donor who had a prior SARS-CoV-2 infection. Both conserved end residues are part of each CDR3. The order of the fields is CDR3 DNA, CDR3 protein, D gene, J gene, clone size, V gene. D genes are given only for firm matches. The listing skips clone size in some rows; elsewhere it reads once, few, many or a size class.

CDR3 DNA: TGTGCCAGCAGCGCCGGGAGGACGGCCTATGGCTACACCTTC
CDR3 protein: CASSAGRTAYGYTF
D gene: .
J gene: TRBJ1-2
clone size: .
V gene: TRBV13

CDR3 DNA: TGTGCCAGCAGTTTGGGCATCTCCTATAATTCACCCCTCCACTTT
CDR3 protein: CASSLGISYNSPLHF
D gene: .
J gene: TRBJ1-6
clone size: .
V gene: TRBV7-2

CDR3 DNA: TGTGCCAGCAGTTACCAGGGACTAGCTGTCGAGCAGTACTTC
CDR3 protein: CASSYQGLAVEQYF
D gene: TRBD2
J gene: TRBJ2-7
clone size: once
V gene: TRBV6-5

CDR3 DNA: TGTGCCAGCAAGTCCCTCGGGACAGGGCTTGAAAAACTGTTTTTT
CDR3 protein: CASKSLGTGLEKLFF
D gene: TRBD1
J gene: TRBJ1-4
clone size: .
V gene: TRBV6-5

CDR3 DNA: TGTGCTAGTGGTTTGGGGTATAGCAATCAGCCCCAGCATTTT
CDR3 protein: CASGLGYSNQPQHF
D gene: .
J gene: TRBJ1-5
clone size: .
V gene: TRBV12-5

CDR3 DNA: TGTGCCAGCTCACCAAATCAATCTGACGAGCAGTTCTTC
CDR3 protein: CASSPNQSDEQFF
D gene: .
J gene: TRBJ2-1
clone size: .
V gene: TRBV18

CDR3 DNA: TGCGCCAGCAGCCCCTTGGGGGGTTCTAATGAAAAACTGTTTTTT
CDR3 protein: CASSPLGGSNEKLFF
D gene: .
J gene: TRBJ1-4
clone size: .
V gene: TRBV5-1

CDR3 DNA: TGTGCCAGCAGCCAAGGGACCTGGGATGAGCAGTTCTTC
CDR3 protein: CASSQGTWDEQFF
D gene: .
J gene: TRBJ2-1
clone size: .
V gene: TRBV14

CDR3 DNA: TGTGCCATCAGTGAATATCCCCGGACAGGGGACAATGAGCAGTTCTTC
CDR3 protein: CAISEYPRTGDNEQFF
D gene: TRBD1
J gene: TRBJ2-1
clone size: few
V gene: TRBV10-3

CDR3 DNA: TGTGCCACCAGTCGGGACAGGGGGACGCACGAAGAGACCCAGTACTTC
CDR3 protein: CATSRDRGTHEETQYF
D gene: TRBD1
J gene: TRBJ2-5
clone size: .
V gene: TRBV24-1

CDR3 DNA: TGTGCCACCAGCAGAGGGACGGCGGCAACTAATGAAAAACTGTTTTTT
CDR3 protein: CATSRGTAATNEKLFF
D gene: .
J gene: TRBJ1-4
clone size: .
V gene: TRBV15

CDR3 DNA: TGTGCCAGCAGCTTAGCGTTCTCGTACACTGAAGCTTTCTTT
CDR3 protein: CASSLAFSYTEAFF
D gene: .
J gene: TRBJ1-1
clone size: .
V gene: TRBV11-2

CDR3 DNA: TGTGCCAGCAGTCCCACTGGAGGAATATGGCCCCAGCATTTT
CDR3 protein: CASSPTGGIWPQHF
D gene: .
J gene: TRBJ1-5
clone size: .
V gene: TRBV6-5

CDR3 DNA: TGTGCCAGCAGCATCGGACAGGGGTACACCGGGGAGCTGTTTTTT
CDR3 protein: CASSIGQGYTGELFF
D gene: TRBD1
J gene: TRBJ2-2
clone size: .
V gene: TRBV5-4

CDR3 DNA: TGTGCCAGCAGCTTGGATGGGACAACTAATGAGCAGTTCTTC
CDR3 protein: CASSLDGTTNEQFF
D gene: .
J gene: TRBJ2-1
clone size: .
V gene: TRBV5-8

CDR3 DNA: TGCGCCAGCAGCCAAGTGGGGTTAGCTCTGCGTTCTGGAAACACCATATATTTT
CDR3 protein: CASSQVGLALRSGNTIYF
D gene: .
J gene: TRBJ1-3
clone size: .
V gene: TRBV4-1

CDR3 DNA: TGTGCCAGCAGTGAAGCGCTTCGGGGGGAAAAACTGTTTTTT
CDR3 protein: CASSEALRGEKLFF
D gene: .
J gene: TRBJ1-4
clone size: few
V gene: TRBV2

CDR3 DNA: TGTGCCAGCAGTTACGAGGCTAGCGGGAGGGGTTCGCAGTTCTTC
CDR3 protein: CASSYEASGRGSQFF
D gene: TRBD2
J gene: TRBJ2-1
clone size: .
V gene: TRBV6-5

CDR3 DNA: TGTGCCAGTCAAGCGAAACTCCAGGGGGCCAGAAATCAGCCCCAGCATTTT
CDR3 protein: CASQAKLQGARNQPQHF
D gene: TRBD1
J gene: TRBJ1-5
clone size: .
V gene: TRBV19

CDR3 DNA: TGTGCCTGGAGTGTATCCGGGACGGAGACCCAGTACTTC
CDR3 protein: CAWSVSGTETQYF
D gene: .
J gene: TRBJ2-5
clone size: .
V gene: TRBV30

CDR3 DNA: TGCGCCAGCAGCTTGAACGGACAGATAAACACTGAAGCTTTCTTT
CDR3 protein: CASSLNGQINTEAFF
D gene: .
J gene: TRBJ1-1
clone size: .
V gene: TRBV5-1

CDR3 DNA: TGTGCCAGCAGCTACCGAGCGGGAGGGCAAGAGACCCAGTACTTC
CDR3 protein: CASSYRAGGQETQYF
D gene: TRBD2
J gene: TRBJ2-5
clone size: .
V gene: TRBV11-3

CDR3 DNA: TGTGCCAGCTCACGAGCAAGCGGGACTAGCGGACCCTACGAGCAGTACTTC
CDR3 protein: CASSRASGTSGPYEQYF
D gene: TRBD2
J gene: TRBJ2-7
clone size: few
V gene: TRBV18

CDR3 DNA: TGTGCCAGCAGAGGAGTCAGATCTAACACTGAAGCTTTCTTT
CDR3 protein: CASRGVRSNTEAFF
D gene: .
J gene: TRBJ1-1
clone size: once
V gene: TRBV2

CDR3 DNA: TGTGCCAGCAGCAAGGACAGGGGGCGTGAAAAACTGTTTTTT
CDR3 protein: CASSKDRGREKLFF
D gene: TRBD1
J gene: TRBJ1-4
clone size: .
V gene: TRBV7-2

CDR3 DNA: TGTGCCAGCAAATTAAGGGGGCGCGGAGATACGCAGTATTTT
CDR3 protein: CASKLRGRGDTQYF
D gene: TRBD1
J gene: TRBJ2-3
clone size: few
V gene: TRBV6-6

CDR3 DNA: TGCGCCAGCAGCTTGGGTCAGGGGGGGAGGGCTTTCTTT
CDR3 protein: CASSLGQGGRAFF
D gene: TRBD1
J gene: TRBJ1-1
clone size: few
V gene: TRBV5-1

CDR3 DNA: TGCGCCAGCAGCCAAGATCCTCGCTTCCAGCCCCAGCATTTT
CDR3 protein: CASSQDPRFQPQHF
D gene: .
J gene: TRBJ1-5
clone size: few
V gene: TRBV4-1

CDR3 DNA: TGTGCCAGCTCACCGCTAATAGGGACAGGGAACACTGAAGCTTTCTTT
CDR3 protein: CASSPLIGTGNTEAFF
D gene: TRBD1
J gene: TRBJ1-1
clone size: .
V gene: TRBV18

CDR3 DNA: TGTGCCAGCAGGTCCCTTTGGACAGGGGCAGGAAACACCATATATTTT
CDR3 protein: CASRSLWTGAGNTIYF
D gene: TRBD1
J gene: TRBJ1-3
clone size: .
V gene: TRBV7-9

CDR3 DNA: TGTGCCAGTTCATCACAGAGCACAGATACGCAGTATTTT
CDR3 protein: CASSSQSTDTQYF
D gene: .
J gene: TRBJ2-3
clone size: once
V gene: TRBV12-3/TRBV12-4

CDR3 DNA: TGTGCCAGCAGCCGGGGCGGAAACAATGAGCAGTTCTTC
CDR3 protein: CASSRGGNNEQFF
D gene: .
J gene: TRBJ2-1
clone size: once
V gene: TRBV4-2

CDR3 DNA: TGCGCCAGCAGCGAAGCGGGGGTCAGGGATGAAAAACTGTTTTTT
CDR3 protein: CASSEAGVRDEKLFF
D gene: .
J gene: TRBJ1-4
clone size: .
V gene: TRBV4-1

CDR3 DNA: TGTGCCAGCAGCTCAGGCCCCCAGACAGGGGGTTACGAGCAGTACTTC
CDR3 protein: CASSSGPQTGGYEQYF
D gene: TRBD1
J gene: TRBJ2-7
clone size: .
V gene: TRBV7-9

CDR3 DNA: TGTGCCAGCAGCCAAGGACTAGCGGGGGACAATGAGCAGTTCTTC
CDR3 protein: CASSQGLAGDNEQFF
D gene: TRBD2
J gene: TRBJ2-1
clone size: .
V gene: TRBV3-1/TRBV3-2

CDR3 DNA: TGTGCCAGCTGTGCTACAGGGGGCCACGAGCAGTACTTC
CDR3 protein: CASCATGGHEQYF
D gene: TRBD1
J gene: TRBJ2-7
clone size: .
V gene: TRBV27

CDR3 DNA: TGTGCCAGCAGCTTACTAGAACGGGCCCAAGGGTCCTATGGCTACACCTTC
CDR3 protein: CASSLLERAQGSYGYTF
D gene: .
J gene: TRBJ1-2
clone size: .
V gene: TRBV5-4

CDR3 DNA: TGTGCCAGCAGCCAAGCGTGGGGGGAGAATCAACTGTTTTTT
CDR3 protein: CASSQAWGENQLFF
D gene: .
J gene: TRBJ1-4
clone size: few
V gene: TRBV3-1/TRBV3-2

CDR3 DNA: TGTGCCAGCAGCTTAGGAGCGGGGGTAGACCAAGAGACCCAGTACTTC
CDR3 protein: CASSLGAGVDQETQYF
D gene: TRBD2
J gene: TRBJ2-5
clone size: .
V gene: TRBV7-9

CDR3 DNA: TGTGCCAGCAGCTTACGACGGACAGGGACCTTTAACTATGGCTACACCTTC
CDR3 protein: CASSLRRTGTFNYGYTF
D gene: TRBD1
J gene: TRBJ1-2
clone size: few
V gene: TRBV7-8

CDR3 DNA: TGTGCCAGCAGGGTTAGGGGACTAGCGGTCTACGAGCAGTACTTC
CDR3 protein: CASRVRGLAVYEQYF
D gene: TRBD2
J gene: TRBJ2-7
clone size: few
V gene: TRBV27

CDR3 DNA: TGTGCCAGCAGCTCAGGGGGCGCGGGAGATACGCAGTATTTT
CDR3 protein: CASSSGGAGDTQYF
D gene: TRBD1
J gene: TRBJ2-3
clone size: .
V gene: TRBV7-2

CDR3 DNA: TGTGCCAGCAGTTCGGTAGGGGCAACTAATGAAAAACTGTTTTTT
CDR3 protein: CASSSVGATNEKLFF
D gene: .
J gene: TRBJ1-4
clone size: few
V gene: TRBV27

CDR3 DNA: TGTGCCAGCAGCTTAGGGAGCTACACTGAAGCTTTCTTT
CDR3 protein: CASSLGSYTEAFF
D gene: .
J gene: TRBJ1-1
clone size: .
V gene: TRBV7-6

CDR3 DNA: TGTGCCAGCAGCCCCATCCGGGAAGGGAGAACGCAGTATTTT
CDR3 protein: CASSPIREGRTQYF
D gene: .
J gene: TRBJ2-3
clone size: .
V gene: TRBV6-5

CDR3 DNA: TGTGCCAGCACCCTAGTTCCCTCCGCCTACGAGCAGTACTTC
CDR3 protein: CASTLVPSAYEQYF
D gene: .
J gene: TRBJ2-7
clone size: .
V gene: TRBV2

CDR3 DNA: TGTGCTAGTGGTTTGCTCACTTCCCGGCGGGGGCAGTATTTT
CDR3 protein: CASGLLTSRRGQYF
D gene: .
J gene: TRBJ2-3
clone size: .
V gene: TRBV12-5

CDR3 DNA: TGCAGTGCTAGTACCCCGACAGGGCAAAACACCGGGGAGCTGTTTTTT
CDR3 protein: CSASTPTGQNTGELFF
D gene: TRBD1
J gene: TRBJ2-2
clone size: .
V gene: TRBV20-1

CDR3 DNA: TGTGCCAGCAGTTTGCAGGGCCATAATTCACCCCTCCACTTT
CDR3 protein: CASSLQGHNSPLHF
D gene: .
J gene: TRBJ1-6
clone size: few
V gene: TRBV28